These 24 T cell receptor beta chains originate from one sample sequenced in a study of human T cells and chemical hapten exposure. MiXCR, applied by TCRdb to the RACE reads, yields one record per CDR3 protein. This table holds fewer than 400,000 distinct CDR3 sequences, around 6.9% found once. Sample time point: patch test 1, 2 weeks after DPC sensitization. This sample's treatment: therapeutic diphenylcyclopropenone sensitization with weekly scalp DPC. The sample consisted of whole blood, taken in connection with sensitization to the hapten diphenylcyclopropenone (DPC). These receptors were obtained from a woman younger than 30 with alopecia areata. Some clones in this sample may be carry-over from other donors' samples.

This clonotype has ten or more counts. The chain joins TRBV3-1 to TRBJ1-2; possible D gene TRBD1, 6 bases. The V end was cut by 3 bases, the J end by 2 bases, with 13 bases between. Germline V gene data show CDR1 as LGHDT and CDR2 as YNNKEL (reference sequence). The CDR3 contains 15 residues. This CDR3 reads CASSHDTGSNYGYTF. For the CDR3, the DNA is TGTGCCAGCAGCCATGATACAGGGAGCAACTATGGCTACACCTTC.

This clonotype occurred many times. This chain links TRBV2 with TRBJ2-3, with D maybe TRBD2 (6 bases). V was pared by 3 bases and J by 5 bases, with 6 bases between. The CDR3 has 12 residues. The germline CDR1 and CDR2 sequences are SNHLY and FYNNEI. CDR3 protein: CASSDGRDTQYF. DNA of the CDR3: TGTGCCAGCAGTGACGGGAGAGATACGCAGTATTTT.

The chain employs TRBV12-3 or TRBV12-4 and TRBJ2-5; no reliable D call. Trimming removed 4 bases from V and 5 bases from J, with 5 bases in between. The CDR3 has 11 residues. The CDR3 DNA reads as TGTGCCAGCAGTTATCACGAGACCCAGTACTTC. This sequence encodes CASSYHETQYF.

The chain uses TRBV20-1 and TRBJ2-3, with D tentatively TRBD1 or TRBD2 (5 bases each). Looked up from germline, CDR1 is DFQATT and CDR2 is SNEGSKA (reference sequence). CDR3 size: 12 residues. V dropped 7 bases and J dropped 5 bases, with 13 bases sitting between them. The CDR3 region has the DNA TGCAGTGTAACGTCGAGGGGAGATACGCAGTATTTT. It codes for CSVTSRGDTQYF.

This clonotype was seen many times. The rearrangement joins TRBV28 to TRBJ2-1, with D possibly being TRBD1 (6 bases). The germline V and J ends were trimmed by 5 bases and 7 bases, with 18 bases remaining between them. Germline-derived CDR1 and CDR2 are MDHEN and SYDVKM. The CDR3 spans 15 residues. CDR3 nucleotides: TGTGCCAGCAGTCCCGGGACACCCTCGGGGAATGAGCAGTTCTTC. It yields the protein CASSPGTPSGNEQFF. The variable domain in full, completed from reference TRBV28 and TRBJ2-1, reads DVKVTQSSRYLVKRTGEKVFLECVQDMDHENMFWYRQDPGLGLRLIYFSYDVKMKEKGDIPEGYSVSREKKERFSLILESASTNQTSMYLCASSPGTPSGNEQFFGPGTRLTVL.

V gene TRBV29-1 combines with J gene TRBJ2-4; perhaps TRBD1 as D (5 bases). Between the trimmed V and J ends, which lost 4 bases and 0 bases, there was a span of 13 bases. Germline values: CDR1 SQVTM, CDR2 ANQGSEA. This CDR3 comprises 15 residues. This chain's CDR3 is CSVVRVVIAKNIQYF. As DNA, the CDR3 is TGCAGCGTTGTCAGGGTAGTAATAGCCAAAAACATTCAGTACTTC. Full variable domain (rest looked up from reference TRBV29-1 and TRBJ2-4): SAVISQKPSRDICQRGTSLTIQCQVDSQVTMMFWYRQQPGQSLTLIATANQGSEATYESGFVIDKFPISRPNLTFSTLTVSNMSPEDSSIYLCSVVRVVIAKNIQYFGAGTRLSVL.

This clonotype was observed a handful of times. The rearrangement joins TRBV7-2 to TRBJ1-4, with D unresolved. Germline V gene data show CDR1 as SGHTA and CDR2 as FQGNSA. The CDR3 covers 14 residues. V shed 3 bases and J shed 8 bases, with 13 bases lying between them. CDR3 in amino acids: CASSLRRKGEKLFF. DNA of the CDR3: TGTGCCAGCAGCTTGAGGCGAAAGGGAGAAAAACTGTTTTTT.

This clonotype occurred a few times. The gene calls are TRBV14 and TRBJ2-1, with D unresolved. The germline V gene encodes CDR1 SGHDN and CDR2 FVKESK. This CDR3 contains 14 residues. This CDR3 reads CADGFRPLWDEQFF. The CDR3 DNA reads as TGTGCGGATGGATTTCGCCCCCTATGGGATGAGCAGTTCTTC.

The chain couples TRBV4-1 to TRBJ2-3; the D gene could be TRBD1 or TRBD2 (6 bases each). V lost 0 bases, J lost 2 bases, and 12 bases lay in between. The CDR3 length is 16 residues. Germline V lookup: CDR1 MGHRA, CDR2 YSYEKL. CDR3 sequence: CASSQEWRGTTDTQYF. The CDR3 nucleotides read TGCGCCAGCAGCCAAGAATGGAGGGGGACCACAGATACGCAGTATTTT.

This clonotype was counted between two and nine times. The genes are TRBV29-1 and TRBJ1-2; D gene ambiguous. Germline V gene data show CDR1 as SQVTM and CDR2 as ANQGSEA. V lost 3 bases and J lost 4, with 9 bases in between. This CDR3 contains 12 residues. CDR3 amino acids: CSVEAALYGYTF. In nucleotides, the CDR3 is TGCAGCGTTGAGGCGGCCCTCTATGGCTACACCTTC. Looking up the rest from reference TRBV29-1 and TRBJ1-2 gives the full variable domain: SAVISQKPSRDICQRGTSLTIQCQVDSQVTMMFWYRQQPGQSLTLIATANQGSEATYESGFVIDKFPISRPNLTFSTLTVSNMSPEDSSIYLCSVEAALYGYTFGSGTRLTVV.

In this sample, this clonotype turned up a few times. The chain employs TRBV4-1 and TRBJ1-3; D not certain. Germline CDR1 and CDR2: MGHRA and YSYEKL. The V and J ends lost 1 base and 7 bases respectively, with 17 bases between them. The CDR3 is 16 amino acids. For the CDR3, the DNA is TGCGCCAGCAGCCAAGTGCAAGGTTATAGCAGGAACACCATATATTTT. It codes for CASSQVQGYSRNTIYF.

This sequence joins TRBV14 and TRBJ1-1; D not resolved. The CDR3 totals 13 residues. Trimming took off 1 base at V and 0 bases at J, with 3 bases between the two ends. Per the germline V gene, CDR1 is SGHDN and CDR2 is FVKESK. CDR3 protein: CASSQALNTEAFF. The DNA for the CDR3 is TGTGCCAGCAGCCAAGCATTGAACACTGAAGCTTTCTTT.

This clonotype occurred a few times. The rearrangement uses TRBV5-4 and TRBJ1-5; a possible D gene is TRBD1 (6 bases). The germline gives CDR1 SGHNT, CDR2 YYREEE (reference sequence). Between the trimmed V and J ends, which lost 4 bases and 6 bases, there was a span of 11 bases. The CDR3 runs to 13 residues. The CDR3 nucleotides are TGTGCCAGCAGCCGGGAGGGGGGTCAGCCCCAGCATTTT. Translation gives CASSREGGQPQHF. The full variable domain, rest sourced from reference TRBV5-4 and TRBJ1-5, is ETGVTQSPTHLIKTRGQQVTLRCSSQSGHNTVSWYQQALGQGPQFIFQYYREEENGRGNFPPRFSGLQFPNYSSELNVNALELDDSALYLCASSREGGQPQHFGDGTRLSIL.

The genes are TRBV5-1 and TRBJ2-1, with D perhaps TRBD2 (6 bases). V dropped 3 bases and J dropped 4 bases, with 8 bases sitting between them. The CDR3 sequence is 13 residues long. Germline lookup yields CDR1 SGHRS and CDR2 YFSETQ. DNA of the CDR3: TGCGCCAGCAGCTATGGGACTTACAATGAGCAGTTCTTC. It specifies CASSYGTYNEQFF.

This clonotype was recorded a few times. The rearrangement links TRBV28 to TRBJ2-3; TRBD2 aligns across 10 bases. The CDR3 has 16 amino acids. The germline V gene encodes CDR1 MDHEN and CDR2 SYDVKM. V shed 6 bases and J 10 bases; nucleotides not matched to a gene: 16. This CDR3 is CASRDVAGGFQDAQYF. Written as DNA, the CDR3 is TGTGCCAGCAGAGACGTAGCGGGGGGCTTTCAGGACGCGCAGTATTTT.

This clonotype was recorded only once. Just one base apart from a much larger clone, this may be a read error. The gene calls are TRBV29-1 and TRBJ2-3; 8 bases are shared with TRBD2. Germline trimming cut 8 bases from V and 6 bases from J; bases unmatched to any gene: 16. The CDR3 consists of 15 residues. The V gene's germline CDR1 is SQVTM and CDR2 ANQGSEA. The CDR3 DNA sequence: TGCAGCTCATACGGGAGGCAGACTAGCGAGGATACGCAGTATTTT. Residues: CSSYGRQTSEDTQYF.

This clonotype was observed a few times. Here the CDR3 DNA reads TGTGCCAGCAGCCTTGGGGTGAATAATCAGCCCCAGCATTTT. Residues: CASSLGVNNQPQHF. V usage is TRBV5-4 and J usage is TRBJ1-5, with D hard to call. In germline, CDR1 is SGHNT, CDR2 YYREEE (reference sequence). This CDR3 region has 14 residues. The V end was cut by 4 bases, the J end by 4 bases, with 12 bases between.

This clonotype appeared many times. The V gene is TRBV2, the J gene TRBJ2-4, with D uncertain. The CDR3 is 14 residues long. Germline CDR1 reads SNHLY; CDR2 reads FYNNEI. The ends were cut back, 3 bases at V and 0 bases at J, with 6 bases in the middle. The CDR3 nucleotides read TGTGCCAGCAGTGAGGATCTAGCCAAAAACATTCAGTACTTC. Protein: CASSEDLAKNIQYF.

This clonotype was observed a few times. V and J are TRBV20-1 and TRBJ2-3; 8 nucleotides align to TRBD2. The trim removed 0 bases at V and 5 bases at J, leaving 7 bases unmatched. Germline V lookup: CDR1 DFQATT, CDR2 SNEGSKA (reference sequence). This CDR3 is built from 15 residues. CDR3 amino acids: CSAREAGGVIDTQYF. For the CDR3, the DNA is TGCAGTGCTAGAGAGGCGGGGGGAGTAATAGATACGCAGTATTTT.

This clonotype was seen many times. The chain links TRBV7-2 to TRBJ2-3, with TRBD2 matching over 9 bases. The V gene end was trimmed by 4 bases and the J gene end by 3 bases; junction bases not matched to a gene: 5. CDR1 SGHTA and CDR2 FQGNSA come from the germline V gene. There are 15 residues in the CDR3. CDR3 sequence reads: CASSSGTSNTDTQYF. The CDR3 DNA is TGTGCCAGCAGCTCCGGGACTAGCAATACAGATACGCAGTATTTT.

The sample holds a few counts of this clonotype. The chain carries TRBV20-1 and TRBJ2-7; D unclear. Trimming removed 0 bases at V and 5 bases at J, with 8 bases between. The CDR3 length is 12 residues. In germline, CDR1 is DFQATT, CDR2 SNEGSKA (reference sequence). The CDR3 loop is CSARDPGNEQYF. The CDR3 DNA is TGCAGTGCTAGAGATCCTGGGAACGAGCAGTACTTC.

This clonotype was seen more than once but under ten times. The chain links TRBV28 to TRBJ1-5; D gene uncertain. Between the trimmed V and J ends, which lost 2 bases and 0 bases, there was a span of 11 bases. Germline V CDR1 and CDR2: MDHEN, SYDVKM. The CDR3 consists of 16 residues. CDR3 sequence reads: CASSLEGFNSNQPQHF. The DNA of the CDR3 is TGTGCCAGCAGTTTAGAAGGATTTAATAGCAATCAGCCCCAGCATTTT.

There are many counts of this clonotype. The CDR3 coding sequence is TGCAGCACTAGCGGGGACGATGCAGAGACCCAGTACTTC. Translation gives CSTSGDDAETQYF. The chain joins TRBV29-1 to TRBJ2-5; TRBD2 aligns across 10 bases. In germline, CDR1 is SQVTM, CDR2 ANQGSEA. CDR3 size: 13 residues. The ends lost 8 bases at V and 4 bases at J; junction bases unmatched: 7.

The rearrangement links TRBV20-1 to TRBJ1-6; D is uncertain. Germline values: CDR1 DFQATT, CDR2 SNEGSKA (reference sequence). V shed 0 bases and J shed 2 bases, with 14 bases lying between them. There are 17 residues in the CDR3. CDR3 residues: CSAREIYSFTYNSPLHF. The DNA for the CDR3 is TGCAGTGCTAGAGAAATCTACTCGTTTACCTATAATTCACCCCTCCACTTT.